The clone carrying this TCR beta chain has at least ten counts. What it binds is not known. Researchers amplified the TCR beta CDR3 regions from RNA transcripts. With the HTBI primer set, the TCR CDR3 went through a first round of RT-PCR. TCRdb recomputed calls from the multiplex PCR reads with MiXCR, one row per CDR3 protein. Of 450,000 to 650,000 distinct CDR3 sequences in the sample, 14% were seen once. This sample is drawn from a study of T cells in Graves' hyperthyroidism and ophthalmopathy. Study-wide background: The authors collected peripheral blood at initial diagnosis, before any treatment.

The CDR3 spans 15 residues. Trimming left V 1 base short and J 2 bases short, with 11 bases between. The germline V gene encodes CDR1 SGHTA and CDR2 FQGNSA. PBMCs were derived from around 10 ml fresh peripheral blood. Study outcomes and limitations: Expanded thyroid clonotypes (above 0.001) were mostly also found in blood.

The sequencing sample was made of blood. The receptor comes from a woman aged 18-29 years with Graves' ophthalmopathy. The rearrangement joins TRBV7-2 to TRBJ1-1; D gene uncertain. This chain's CDR3 is CASSLEWAPNTEAFF. The CDR3 DNA reads as TGTGCCAGCAGCTTAGAGTGGGCCCCAAACACTGAAGCTTTCTTT. The full variable domain, completed using reference TRBV7-2 and TRBJ1-1, is GAGVSQSPSNKVTEKGKDVELRCDPISGHTALYWYRQSLGQGLEFLIYFQGNSAPDKSGLPSDRFSAERTGGSVSTLTIQRTQQEDSAVYLCASSLEWAPNTEAFFGQGTRLTVV.